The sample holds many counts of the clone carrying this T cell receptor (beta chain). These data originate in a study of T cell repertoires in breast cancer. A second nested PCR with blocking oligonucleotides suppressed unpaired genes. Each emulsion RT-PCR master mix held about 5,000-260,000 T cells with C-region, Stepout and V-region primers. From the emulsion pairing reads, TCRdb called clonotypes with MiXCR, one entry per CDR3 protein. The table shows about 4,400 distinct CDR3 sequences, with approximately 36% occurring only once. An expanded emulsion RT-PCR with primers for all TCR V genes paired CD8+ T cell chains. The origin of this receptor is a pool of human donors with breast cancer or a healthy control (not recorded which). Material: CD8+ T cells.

In nucleotides, the CDR3 is TGTGCCAGCAGCTTTCAGGGACCGAACACCGGGGAGCTGTTTTTT. Translated: CASSFQGPNTGELFF. V gene TRBV7-6 combines with J gene TRBJ2-2; D assignment may be TRBD1 or TRBD2 (5 bases each). With 3 bases removed from V and 0 bases from J, the gap between germline ends came to 8 bases. The CDR3 covers 15 residues. The V gene's germline CDR1 is SGHVS and CDR2 FNYEAQ. Full variable domain (outside the CDR3, taken from reference TRBV7-6 and TRBJ2-2): GAGVSQSPRYKVTKRGQDVALRCDPISGHVSLYWYRQALGQGPEFLTYFNYEAQQDKSGLPNDRFSAERPEGSISTLTIQRTEQRDSAMYRCASSFQGPNTGELFFGEGSRLTVL.